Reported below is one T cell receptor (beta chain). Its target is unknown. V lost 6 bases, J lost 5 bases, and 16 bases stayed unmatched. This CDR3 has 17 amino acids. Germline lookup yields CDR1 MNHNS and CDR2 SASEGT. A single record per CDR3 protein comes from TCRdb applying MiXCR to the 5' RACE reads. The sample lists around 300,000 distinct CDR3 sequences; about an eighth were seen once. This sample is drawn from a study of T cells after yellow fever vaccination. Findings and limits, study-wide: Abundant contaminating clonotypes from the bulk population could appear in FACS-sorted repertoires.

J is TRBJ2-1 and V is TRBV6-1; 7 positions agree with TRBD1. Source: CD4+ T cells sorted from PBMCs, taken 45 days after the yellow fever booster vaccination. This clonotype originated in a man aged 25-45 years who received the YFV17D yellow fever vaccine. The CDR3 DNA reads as TGTGCCAGCAGAAAATTCGGACAGGACCGAACCAACAATGAGCAGTTCTTC. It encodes CASRKFGQDRTNNEQFF.